Listed here are 8 T cell receptor beta chains from one sample, sequenced in a study of T cells after yellow fever vaccination. TCRdb reprocessed the 5' RACE reads via MiXCR and lists one record per CDR3 protein. The sample yields approximately 130,000 distinct CDR3 sequences, roughly 15% seen once. This specimen consisted of CD8+ T cells sorted from PBMCs, obtained 5 days after the yellow fever booster vaccination. These receptors came from a man aged 18-30 years who received the YFV17D yellow fever vaccine.

The chain couples TRBV3-1 to TRBJ2-6; the D is unclear. The V gene lost 6 bases and the J gene lost 0 bases, with 15 bases spanning the gap. This CDR3 contains 17 residues. Germline CDR1 and CDR2: LGHDT and YNNKEL (reference sequence). This chain's CDR3 is CASRVGGAYSGANVLTF. In DNA, the CDR3 is TGTGCCAGCAGGGTCGGCGGCGCCTACTCTGGGGCCAACGTCCTGACTTTC.

The CDR3 here is CASSIQAWGNEQFF. In nucleotides, the CDR3 is TGTGCCAGTAGTATACAAGCATGGGGCAATGAGCAGTTCTTC. The chain employs TRBV19 and TRBJ2-1; no firm D call. Trimming left V 2 bases short and J 6 bases short, with 11 bases between. Germline-derived CDR1 and CDR2 are LNHDA and SQIVND (reference sequence). The CDR3 extends over 14 amino acids.

This clonotype was detected ten times or more. The chain recombines TRBV4-3 with TRBJ2-2; perhaps TRBD1 as D (5 bases). V was trimmed by 0 bases and J by 4 bases, leaving 15 bases between them. There are 17 residues in the CDR3. Germline-derived CDR1 and CDR2 are LGHNA and YSLEER. CDR3 in DNA: TGCGCCAGCAGCCAAGAAACGGGCAGGGTGGGCACCGGGGAGCTGTTTTTT. Protein: CASSQETGRVGTGELFF.

This clonotype showed up just a few times. The chain joins TRBV20-1 to TRBJ2-1; D is unresolved. Per the germline V gene, CDR1 is DFQATT and CDR2 is SNEGSKA (reference sequence). The length of the CDR3 is 11 residues. V was trimmed by 1 base and J by 8 bases, leaving 6 bases between them. CDR3 coding DNA: TGCAGTGCTAGAGTGGTGGATGAGCAGTTCTTC. Residues: CSARVVDEQFF.

This clonotype occurred many times. This chain joins TRBV20-1 and TRBJ2-3; 8 positions match TRBD1. Trimming took 3 bases from V and 1 from J; bases not matched to a gene: 3. Germline V gives CDR1 DFQATT, CDR2 SNEGSKA (reference sequence). The CDR3 consists of 14 residues. CDR3 sequence reads: CSARDRDRTDTQYF. The CDR3 DNA reads as TGCAGTGCTAGGGACAGGGATCGCACAGATACGCAGTATTTT.

In this sample, this clonotype turned up many times. The V gene is TRBV4-1, the J gene TRBJ2-3; D gene uncertain. V gave up 1 base and J gave up 0 bases, with 8 bases separating them. From germline, CDR1 is MGHRA and CDR2 YSYEKL. The CDR3 is 15 residues long. The CDR3 nucleotides read TGCGCCAGCAGCCAAGGACATACTAGCACAGATACGCAGTATTTT. Residues: CASSQGHTSTDTQYF.

This chain links TRBV6-6 with TRBJ2-7; tentative D call: TRBD1 (5 bases). This CDR3 is built from 14 residues. Germline V gene lookup returns CDR1 MNHNY and CDR2 SVGAGI (reference sequence). Trimming took 6 bases from V and 7 from J, leaving 19 bases between them. The CDR3 nucleotides read TGTGCCAGCAGCAATAATCAGGGTACGAGAGAGCAGTACGTC. It yields the protein CASSNNQGTREQYV.

The table lists this clonotype with a few counts. The chain links TRBV6-2 or TRBV6-3 to TRBJ2-3, with 12 bases aligning to TRBD2. Germline CDR1 is MNHEY and CDR2 is SVGEGT. CDR3 size: 15 residues. The trim removed 5 bases at V and 4 bases at J, leaving 4 bases unmatched. CDR3 nucleotide sequence: TGTGCCAGCAGTAGGACTAGCGGGGCTCCAGATACGCAGTATTTT. Protein sequence: CASSRTSGAPDTQYF.